Given below is one T cell receptor (beta chain) in context. The antigen is undetermined. Time point reported: after neoadjuvant nivolumab, at surgical resection. Patients were newly diagnosed with stage II-IVA oral cavity squamous cell carcinoma without prior systemic or radiation treatment. CDR3 length: 15 residues. Germline V CDR1 and CDR2: LNHDA, SQIVND (reference sequence). J gave up 4 bases and V 6 bases, and 7 bases lay outside the gene matches. The sample belongs to a study of neoadjuvant anti-PD-1 for oral cavity cancer. Study observations and caveats: TCR analyses covered only a few patients per response group.

Six replicates per PBMC sample, mostly from roughly 0.45 ug of genomic DNA. Sequencing used immunoSEQ multiplex PCR; TCRdb keeps in-frame clones, though not all of them. The data contain nearly 10,000 clones, roughly three fifths of them singletons. This specimen consisted of PBMCs, obtained after nivolumab (anti-PD-1) treatment. The receptor was derived from a person between 40 and 79 years old with oral cavity squamous cell carcinoma. The rearrangement joins TRBV19 to TRBJ1-5; 9 bases are shared with TRBD1. The chain's CDR3 is CASSILTGGNQPQHF. For the CDR3, the DNA is TGTGCCAGTAGCATTTTGACAGGGGGGAATCAGCCCCAGCATTTT.